This is a list of T cell receptor beta chains from one sample in a study of response to subunit inactivated influenza vaccine. TCRdb reprocessed the RT-PCR reads with MiXCR, giving one entry per CDR3 protein. The sample shows fewer than 550,000 distinct CDR3 sequences, 25% of them seen only once. Material: CD4+ T cells sorted from PBMCs, obtained roughly 5 days after vaccination. All receptors come from a man aged 50 to 59 who received an inactivated influenza vaccine. Each CDR3 is given with its conserved first and last residue. The D gene is left open where the match is weak. Where a row states a size, it is once, few, many or the class of an expanded clone; other rows omit it.

few,NA,TRBJ1-1,TRBV5-1,CASSLAERAGVAFF,TGCGCCAGCAGCTTGGCCGAGAGGGCAGGGGTAGCTTTCTTT
NA,NA,TRBJ2-7,TRBV7-2,CATKGAGNSYEQYF,TGTGCCACCAAGGGAGCGGGCAACTCCTACGAGCAGTACTTC
NA,NA,TRBJ2-3,TRBV29-1,CSVEPPPADTQYF,TGCAGCGTTGAACCCCCCCCCGCAGATACGCAGTATTTT
few,TRBD2,TRBJ2-3,TRBV7-2,CASSLGAGGSTDTQYF,TGTGCCAGCAGCTTAGGTGCGGGAGGCAGCACAGATACGCAGTATTTT
few,NA,TRBJ1-2,TRBV29-1,CSAHGTWGYTF,TGCAGCGCCCACGGGACCTGGGGCTACACCTTC
once,TRBD1,TRBJ2-1,TRBV12-3/TRBV12-4,CASSLRGTGAFGQFF,TGTGCCAGCAGTTTACGCGGGACAGGGGCCTTTGGGCAGTTCTTC
NA,TRBD2,TRBJ2-3,TRBV12-3/TRBV12-4,CASRLAGWRDTQYF,TGTGCCAGCAGGTTAGCGGGGTGGAGGGATACGCAGTATTTT
NA,NA,TRBJ2-7,TRBV6-2/TRBV6-3,CASASVGYEQYF,TGTGCCAGCGCCAGCGTAGGCTACGAGCAGTACTTC
few,TRBD2,TRBJ2-1,TRBV4-2,CASSQGPHSAGGAYEQFF,TGTGCCAGCAGCCAAGGTCCCCACTCAGCGGGAGGTGCTTATGAGCAGTTCTTC
NA,NA,TRBJ2-5,TRBV9,CASSVAEQETQYF,TGTGCCAGCAGCGTAGCAGAACAAGAGACCCAGTACTTC
NA,TRBD2,TRBJ2-1,TRBV20-1,CSARGTGTSGWSSYNEQFF,TGCAGTGCTAGAGGGACCGGGACTAGCGGGTGGAGCTCCTACAATGAGCAGTTCTTC
NA,TRBD1,TRBJ1-4,TRBV6-1,CASSEAGQGGKLFF,TGTGCCAGCAGTGAAGCGGGACAGGGCGGAAAACTGTTTTTT
NA,NA,TRBJ2-2,TRBV7-3,CASSTTGATGELFF,TGTGCCAGCAGCACAACGGGGGCCACCGGGGAGCTGTTTTTT
NA,NA,TRBJ2-1,TRBV20-1,CSAINSGVRRLYNEQFF,TGCAGTGCTATCAATAGCGGAGTGCGACGTCTCTACAATGAGCAGTTCTTC
NA,TRBD2,TRBJ2-3,TRBV10-3,CAISESIGGASGAADTQYF,TGTGCCATCAGTGAGTCGATCGGCGGGGCTAGCGGGGCCGCAGATACGCAGTATTTT
few,TRBD2,TRBJ2-3,TRBV29-1,CSATRTSGDGDTQYF,TGCAGCGCCACCCGGACTAGCGGTGACGGAGATACGCAGTATTTT
NA,TRBD1,TRBJ2-2,TRBV20-1,CSAMKGAHTGELFF,TGCAGTGCCATGAAGGGGGCCCACACCGGGGAGCTGTTTTTT
NA,TRBD2,TRBJ2-3,TRBV27,CASWLAGGLTDTQYF,TGTGCCAGCTGGCTAGCGGGGGGTCTAACAGATACACAGTATTTT
few,NA,TRBJ2-1,TRBV28,CASSGGGGRYNEQFF,TGTGCCAGCAGCGGCGGTGGGGGTAGATACAATGAGCAGTTCTTC
few,NA,TRBJ2-2,TRBV6-1,CASRARAGELFF,TGTGCCAGCAGGGCCAGGGCCGGGGAGCTGTTTTTT
few,NA,TRBJ1-1,TRBV20-1,CSARPQEKMNTEAFF,TGCAGTGCTAGGCCCCAGGAGAAAATGAACACTGAAGCTTTCTTT
few,NA,TRBJ1-3,TRBV24-1,CATLLVGRQGPSSGNTIYF,TGTGCCACCCTTTTGGTCGGCCGGCAGGGCCCGAGCTCTGGAAACACCATATATTTT
many,NA,TRBJ2-7,TRBV5-1,CASSLGDIAYEQYF,TGCGCCAGCAGCTTAGGGGACATTGCCTACGAGCAGTACTTC
NA,TRBD2,TRBJ2-5,TRBV18,CASSPLAGASQETQYF,TGTGCCAGCTCACCACTGGCGGGAGCCAGTCAAGAGACCCAGTACTTC
few,NA,TRBJ2-4,TRBV5-5,CASSFADTSLAKNIQYF,TGTGCCAGCAGTTTCGCGGACACTAGCCTAGCCAAAAACATTCAGTACTTC
NA,NA,TRBJ2-7,TRBV20-1,CSALDAPYEQYF,TGCAGTGCACTCGACGCTCCCTACGAGCAGTACTTC
NA,TRBD2,TRBJ2-1,TRBV20-1,CSARESSGRSNEQFF,TGCAGTGCTAGAGAGTCTAGCGGGAGATCCAATGAGCAGTTCTTC
few,NA,TRBJ2-6,TRBV7-6,CASSVWGYGANVLTF,TGTGCCAGCAGTGTGTGGGGGTATGGGGCCAACGTCCTGACTTTC
NA,NA,TRBJ2-5,TRBV5-5,CASSLGSTRETQYF,TGTGCCAGCAGCTTAGGATCAACCAGGGAGACCCAGTACTTC
few,NA,TRBJ2-7,TRBV7-2,CASSLAASWGSGSYEQYF,TGTGCCAGCAGCTTAGCGGCCAGCTGGGGAAGTGGTTCCTACGAGCAGTACTTC
NA,NA,TRBJ2-5,TRBV5-1,CASSLNRNPPETQYF,TGCGCCAGCAGCTTGAACCGCAACCCCCCGGAGACCCAGTACTTC
few,TRBD2,TRBJ2-7,TRBV20-1,CSARTGLAGTYEQYF,TGCAGTGCTAGAACGGGACTAGCGGGCACCTACGAGCAGTACTTC
few,NA,TRBJ1-2,TRBV7-2,CASSMGGTSPYGYTF,TGTGCCAGCTCAATGGGGGGCACATCCCCTTATGGCTACACCTTC
NA,TRBD1,TRBJ2-5,TRBV10-3,CAISEGTGLETQYF,TGTGCCATCAGTGAGGGGACAGGACTAGAGACCCAGTACTTC
NA,TRBD1,TRBJ2-2,TRBV29-1,CSVDRGHTGELFF,TGCAGCGTTGACAGGGGGCACACCGGGGAGCTGTTTTTT
NA,NA,TRBJ2-1,TRBV27,CASSTIAVLSYNEQFF,TGTGCCAGCAGTACTATAGCGGTACTATCCTACAATGAGCAGTTCTTC
few,NA,TRBJ1-3,TRBV20-1,CSAAGNGNTIYF,TGCAGTGCCGCCGGGAATGGAAACACCATATATTTT
NA,TRBD1,TRBJ2-5,TRBV29-1,CSVERRGQGKTQYF,TGCAGCGTTGAAAGGCGGGGACAGGGAAAGACCCAGTACTTC
NA,TRBD1,TRBJ2-7,TRBV29-1,CSVGGQASSYEQYF,TGCAGCGTTGGCGGACAGGCCAGCTCCTACGAGCAGTACTTC
NA,NA,TRBJ2-3,TRBV29-1,CSVRLGGIADTQYF,TGCAGCGTCAGACTAGGGGGGATTGCAGATACGCAGTATTTT
NA,TRBD2,TRBJ2-6,TRBV11-1,CASSRHLGGDYSGANVLTF,TGTGCCAGCAGCCGCCATCTTGGGGGGGATTACTCTGGGGCCAACGTCCTGACTTTC
NA,TRBD1,TRBJ1-6,TRBV6-2/TRBV6-3,CASRRTGSSSPLHF,TGTGCCTCTAGGAGGACAGGCAGTAGTTCACCCCTCCACTTT
NA,NA,TRBJ1-4,TRBV20-1,CSASRRGRYEKLFF,TGCAGTGCTAGCCGCCGGGGCCGGTATGAAAAACTGTTTTTT
few,NA,TRBJ2-3,TRBV7-3,CASSLDQRTDTQYF,TGTGCCAGCAGCCTTGACCAACGCACAGATACGCAGTATTTT
NA,TRBD1,TRBJ1-2,TRBV6-5,CASSYLSPLTWTGDGYTF,TGTGCCAGCAGTTACTTGAGCCCCTTGACGTGGACAGGGGATGGCTACACCTTC
few,NA,TRBJ1-1,TRBV5-1,CASSLAELHPNTEAFF,TGCGCCAGCAGCTTGGCCGAGCTTCACCCTAACACTGAAGCTTTCTTT
NA,TRBD1,TRBJ1-6,TRBV6-1,CASRHSGTAYNSPLHF,TGTGCCAGCAGGCATTCCGGGACAGCTTATAATTCACCCCTCCACTTT
few,TRBD2,TRBJ2-1,TRBV20-1,CSALDSGGRTSSYNEQFF,TGCAGTGCCCTAGATAGCGGGGGGCGCACGAGCTCCTACAATGAGCAGTTCTTC
NA,NA,TRBJ2-3,TRBV20-1,CSASRVGADTQYF,TGCAGTGCGAGTAGAGTTGGGGCAGATACGCAGTATTTT
NA,NA,TRBJ1-5,TRBV7-8,CASSLPANSNQPQHF,TGTGCCAGCAGCTTACCCGCAAATAGCAATCAGCCCCAGCATTTT
NA,TRBD2,TRBJ2-7,TRBV20-1,CSARDPSGSGATPYEQYF,TGCAGTGCTAGGGATCCTAGCGGGAGTGGGGCAACACCCTACGAGCAGTACTTC
few,NA,TRBJ2-3,TRBV6-5,CASSYRRTSDTQYF,TGTGCCAGCAGTTACCGACGAACCTCAGATACGCAGTATTTT
few,NA,TRBJ2-7,TRBV28,CASSSPSWDGRQQYF,TGTGCCAGCAGTTCACCATCCTGGGACGGACGCCAGCAGTACTTC
few,NA,TRBJ1-5,TRBV5-1,CASSLDQGPDQPQHF,TGCGCCAGCAGCTTGGACCAGGGTCCCGATCAGCCCCAGCATTTT
few,NA,TRBJ1-4,TRBV6-5,CASSYSTATNEKLFF,TGTGCCAGCAGTTACTCGACAGCAACTAATGAAAAACTGTTTTTT